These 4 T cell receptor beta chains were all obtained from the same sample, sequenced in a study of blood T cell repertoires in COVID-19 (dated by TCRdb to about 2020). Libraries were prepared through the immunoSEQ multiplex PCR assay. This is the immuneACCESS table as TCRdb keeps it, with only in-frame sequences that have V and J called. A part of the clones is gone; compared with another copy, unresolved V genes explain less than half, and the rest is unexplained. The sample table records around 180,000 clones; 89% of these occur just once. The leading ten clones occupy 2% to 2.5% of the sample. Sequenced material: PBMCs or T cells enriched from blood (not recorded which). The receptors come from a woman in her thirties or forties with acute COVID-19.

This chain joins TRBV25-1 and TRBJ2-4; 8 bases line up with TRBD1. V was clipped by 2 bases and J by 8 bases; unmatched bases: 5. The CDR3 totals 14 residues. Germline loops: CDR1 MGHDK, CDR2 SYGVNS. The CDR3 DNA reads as TGTGCCAGCAGTGAAAACAGGGGGGCGGACATTCAGTACTTC. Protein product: CASSENRGADIQYF.

CDR3 in amino acids: CASSFPRLQGLSSYEQYF. CDR3 nucleotide sequence: TGTGCCAGCAGTTTCCCACGATTACAGGGGCTAAGCTCCTACGAGCAGTACTTC. This rearrangement joins TRBV28 to TRBJ2-7, with 7 bases aligning to TRBD1. With V trimmed by 3 bases and J by 0 bases, 14 bases remained unmatched. Germline assignment: CDR1 MDHEN and CDR2 SYDVKM. CDR3 length: 18 amino acids.

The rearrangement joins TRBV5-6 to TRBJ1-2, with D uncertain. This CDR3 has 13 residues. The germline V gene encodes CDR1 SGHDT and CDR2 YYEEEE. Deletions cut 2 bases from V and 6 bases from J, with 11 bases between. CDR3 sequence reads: CASSFGREDGYTF. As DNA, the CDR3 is TGTGCCAGCAGCTTCGGACGGGAGGATGGCTACACCTTC.

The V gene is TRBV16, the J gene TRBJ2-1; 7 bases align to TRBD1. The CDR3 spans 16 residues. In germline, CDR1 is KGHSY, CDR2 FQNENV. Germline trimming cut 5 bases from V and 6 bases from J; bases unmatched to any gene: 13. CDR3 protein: CASSDYRGTRSNEQFF. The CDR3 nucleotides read TGTGCCAGCAGCGACTACAGGGGCACTAGGTCCAATGAGCAGTTCTTC.